The 14 T cell receptor beta chains below were found in one sample sequenced in a study of Graves' ophthalmopathy and Graves' hyperthyroidism. RNA transcripts were the template, and TCR beta CDR3 regions were amplified from them. The library came from an HTBI-primed first-round RT-PCR and a second-round multiplex PCR. TCRdb reprocessed the multiplex PCR reads via MiXCR and lists one record per CDR3 protein. Here the sample spans approximately 460,000 distinct CDR3 sequences, over 13% being singletons. Material for sequencing was blood. Receptors originate from a woman aged 25 to 45 with Graves' ophthalmopathy.

The sample holds many counts of this clonotype. In nucleotides, the CDR3 is TGTGCCAGCAGTTTACCCGGGACAGGGGGCGACGAGCAGTACTTC. Its protein is CASSLPGTGGDEQYF. The genes are TRBV28 and TRBJ2-7; TRBD1 agrees at 12 bases. The germline V gene has CDR1 MDHEN and CDR2 SYDVKM. After removal of 2 bases from V and 5 bases from J, the junction contained 4 bases not matched to a gene. This CDR3 has 15 residues.

This clonotype has ten or more counts. This chain links TRBV12-3 or TRBV12-4 with TRBJ1-2; 8 bases map to TRBD1. The CDR3 covers 15 residues. The junction had 8 bases not matched to a gene; V was cut back by 6 bases and J by 2 bases. The CDR3 region has the DNA TGTGCCAGCAGGCCCTTCGGACAGGGAAACTATGGCTACACCTTC. Protein sequence: CASRPFGQGNYGYTF.

This clonotype was counted many times. One end of the junction varies from germline; a read error may be responsible. The chain carries TRBV19 and TRBJ2-7; D perhaps matches TRBD2 (7 bases). The CDR3 loop spans 17 amino acids. CDR1 and CDR2 from the germline V gene are LNHDA and SQIVND (reference sequence). The DNA of the CDR3 is TGTGCCAGTAGTATGTGGGGGGGCGGCCTTCCCCACCCTCCGCTTCTCTTC. This translates into CASSMWGGGLPHPPLLF.

The rearrangement joins TRBV4-2 to TRBJ2-5; maybe TRBD2 (5 bases). The V end lost 4 bases, the J end lost 6 bases, and 12 bases lay between the germline ends. The CDR3 covers 13 residues. Germline V lookup: CDR1 LGHNA, CDR2 YNFKEQ. The chain's CDR3 is CASSPSPQKTQYF. Here the CDR3 DNA reads TGTGCCAGCAGCCCTAGCCCCCAGAAGACCCAGTACTTC.

This clonotype was counted many times. The V and J genes are TRBV7-9 and TRBJ1-1; 9 bases align to TRBD1. From germline, CDR1 is SEHNR and CDR2 FQNEAQ (reference sequence). V lost 5 bases, J lost 5 bases, and 9 bases stayed unmatched. The CDR3 is 15 amino acids. The CDR3 loop is CASSRTTGGKTEAFF. In nucleotides, the CDR3 is TGTGCCAGCAGCCGAACGACAGGGGGAAAAACTGAAGCTTTCTTT.

This clonotype was counted a few times. J is TRBJ2-7 and V is TRBV18; no definite D call. CDR1 is KGHSH and CDR2 is LQKENI in the germline V gene. V was shortened by 0 bases and J by 2 bases, with 8 bases between the two germline ends. The CDR3 consists of 14 residues. CDR3 bases: TGTGCCAGCTCACCACCCCACGGAACCTACGAGCAGTACTTC. Translated: CASSPPHGTYEQYF.

This clonotype was counted at least ten times. The chain joins TRBV5-1 to TRBJ2-2; the match to TRBD2 covers 13 bases. V dropped 0 bases and J dropped 7; count of bases not matched to a gene: 21. CDR1 and CDR2 from the germline V gene are SGHRS and YFSETQ. The CDR3 is 22 amino acids. This chain's CDR3 is CASSLGASGTSGIELRHGELFF. CDR3 DNA sequence: TGCGCCAGCAGCTTGGGGGCCTCCGGGACTAGCGGGATTGAATTGCGCCACGGGGAGCTGTTTTTT. The full variable domain, completed using reference TRBV5-1 and TRBJ2-2, is KAGVTQTPRYLIKTRGQQVTLSCSPISGHRSVSWYQQTPGQGLQFLFEYFSETQRNKGNFPGRFSGRQFSNSRSEMNVSTLELGDSALYLCASSLGASGTSGIELRHGELFFGEGSRLTVL.

This clonotype was seen only a few times. The rearrangement joins TRBV2 to TRBJ1-1; TRBD1 is a possible D gene (5 bases). The CDR3 sequence is 13 residues long. The V gene's germline CDR1 is SNHLY and CDR2 FYNNEI. V lost 7 bases to trimming and J lost 4 bases, with 13 bases between them. The CDR3, as DNA: TGTGCCAGCAAGAGGGGAGGGAGCACTGAAGCTTTCTTT. Translation: CASKRGGSTEAFF.

At least ten counts were recorded for this clonotype. The chain carries TRBV3-1 and TRBJ1-1; D not certain. Germline V gives CDR1 LGHDT, CDR2 YNNKEL (reference sequence). The CDR3 runs to 12 residues. V gave up 4 bases and J gave up 4 bases, with 7 bases separating them. In nucleotides, the CDR3 is TGTGCCAGCAGCCCCCTGGGCACTGAAGCTTTCTTT. Amino acid sequence: CASSPLGTEAFF.

This clonotype was picked up many times. This chain joins TRBV6-5 and TRBJ2-7; TRBD1 matches at 9 bases. From germline, CDR1 is MNHEY and CDR2 SVGAGI. The V segment lost 7 bases and the J segment 6 bases; nucleotides outside the gene matches: 13. The CDR3 runs 15 residues. CDR3 residues: CASIPAGTGRVEQYF. DNA for the CDR3: TGTGCCAGCATTCCCGCCGGGACAGGGAGGGTCGAGCAGTACTTC.

This clonotype has just one count. V gene TRBV3-1 combines with J gene TRBJ2-7, with 11 nucleotides matching TRBD1. Germline loops: CDR1 LGHDT, CDR2 YNNKEL (reference sequence). The CDR3 loop spans 15 amino acids. V was clipped by 1 base and J by 3 bases; unmatched bases: 2. Here the CDR3 DNA reads TGTGCCAGCAGCCAAGTCGGGACAGGGGGCTACGAGCAGTACGTC. It codes for CASSQVGTGGYEQYV.

This clonotype was found many times. This chain joins TRBV6-2 or TRBV6-3 and TRBJ1-6; maybe TRBD1 (6 bases). The CDR3 covers 18 residues. Germline CDR1 is MNHEY and CDR2 is SVGEGT. Trimming took off 2 bases at V and 2 bases at J, with 16 bases between the two ends. The CDR3 DNA reads as TGTGCCAGCAGTTACCCACGGCAGGGGAGCACCTATAATTCACCCCTCCACTTT. Protein: CASSYPRQGSTYNSPLHF.

This clonotype has ten or more counts. V usage is TRBV15 and J usage is TRBJ2-5, with 12 bases aligning to TRBD2. The V gene end was trimmed by 2 bases and the J gene end by 7 bases; junction bases not matched to a gene: 5. Germline V gives CDR1 LNHNV, CDR2 YYDKDF (reference sequence). This CDR3 region has 15 residues. For the CDR3, the DNA is TGTGCCACCAGCAGACGCCGGACTAGCGGGGTGACCCAGTACTTC. It translates to CATSRRRTSGVTQYF. Filled out from reference TRBV15 and TRBJ2-5, the complete variable domain reads DAMVIQNPRYQVTQFGKPVTLSCSQTLNHNVMYWYQQKSSQAPKLLFHYYDKDFNNEADTPDNFQSRRPNTSFCFLDIRSPGLGDTAMYLCATSRRRTSGVTQYFGPGTRLLVL.

This clonotype has a handful of counts. This sequence joins TRBV5-6 and TRBJ2-2; D remains unclear. The CDR3 has 13 residues. Germline CDR1 is SGHDT and CDR2 is YYEEEE. V shed 0 bases and J shed 6 bases, with 6 bases lying between them. The CDR3 nucleotides read TGTGCCAGCAGCTTGGATCGGTCCGGGGAGCTGTTTTTT. Protein sequence: CASSLDRSGELFF.